These 9 T cell receptor beta chains share one sample of origin, sequenced in a study of blood T cell repertoires in COVID-19. Data came from immunoSEQ multiplex PCR; TCRdb stores just in-frame clones and leaves some out. The sample lists about 68,000 clones, around 90% occurring once. Sample: peripheral blood. Receptors were obtained from a human donor in a cohort sampled during active COVID-19.

The chain links TRBV14 to TRBJ2-7; unclear D gene. Per the germline V gene, CDR1 is SGHDN and CDR2 is FVKESK. The length of the CDR3 is 11 residues. V was trimmed by 3 bases and J by 6 bases, leaving 6 bases between them. In DNA form, the CDR3 reads TGTGCCAGCAGCCAGAGGAGCGAGCAGTACTTC. Its translation: CASSQRSEQYF.

This chain uses TRBV27 with TRBJ1-2; D perhaps matches TRBD1 (6 bases). The CDR3 is made up of 16 amino acids. V lost 4 bases and J lost 5, with 20 bases in between. Germline CDR1 reads MNHEY; CDR2 reads SMNVEV (reference sequence). CDR3 loop: CASSSLHVRGHYGYTF. Written as DNA, the CDR3 is TGTGCCAGCAGTTCCCTTCACGTGAGGGGACATTATGGCTACACCTTC.

This chain uses TRBV5-1 with TRBJ2-1; 7 bases are shared with TRBD2. Looked up from germline, CDR1 is SGHRS and CDR2 is YFSETQ. The CDR3 covers 18 residues. Trimming took 2 bases from V and 0 from J; bases not matched to a gene: 11. CDR3 sequence reads: CASSLQDPGRSSYNEQFF. In nucleotides, the CDR3 is TGCGCCAGCAGCTTACAAGATCCCGGGAGGAGCTCCTACAATGAGCAGTTCTTC.

The J gene is TRBJ2-7, the V gene TRBV7-2; 9 bases align to TRBD1. CDR3 size: 16 residues. J lost 3 bases, V lost 5 bases, and 11 bases had no gene match. CDR1 is SGHTA, CDR2 FQGNSA, per germline. CDR3 nucleotide sequence: TGTGCCAGCAGCCTCCTGCGGACAGGGGAAGTCTACGAGCAGTACTTC. Amino acid sequence: CASSLLRTGEVYEQYF.

The rearrangement links TRBV20-1 to TRBJ2-5, with TRBD2 matching over 7 bases. CDR1 is DFQATT and CDR2 is SNEGSKA in the germline V gene (reference sequence). This CDR3 region has 17 residues. V shed 3 bases and J 5 bases; nucleotides not matched to a gene: 18. The DNA of the CDR3 is TGCAGTGCTAGTTGGTGGGAGCAGGTCCTGGGGGGGGAGACCCAGTACTTC. This codes for CSASWWEQVLGGETQYF.

The chain has TRBV7-8 and TRBJ1-1; D may be TRBD1 (5 bases). Germline CDR1 is SGHVS and CDR2 is FQNEAQ. This CDR3 comprises 15 residues. Trimming took off 3 bases at V and 5 bases at J, with 16 bases between the two ends. CDR3 residues: CASSFGRRRGTEAFF. As DNA, the CDR3 is TGTGCCAGCAGCTTCGGACGGCGGCGGGGGACTGAAGCTTTCTTT.

This clone appeared a single time. V gene TRBV10-3 combines with J gene TRBJ2-2; D may be TRBD2 (5 bases). Trimming stripped 6 bases from V and 2 bases from J, with 13 bases between. The CDR3 is 15 residues long. Germline V gives CDR1 ENHRY, CDR2 SYGVKD. The CDR3 region is CAISLVAGNTGELFF. As DNA, the CDR3 is TGTGCCATCAGCTTAGTGGCGGGTAACACCGGGGAGCTGTTTTTT.

This clone was seen a handful of times. The gene calls are TRBV7-9 and TRBJ1-6; 9 bases are shared with TRBD1. Germline V CDR1 and CDR2: SEHNR, FQNEAQ (reference sequence). The V and J ends lost 0 bases and 9 bases, in that order; junction bases with no gene match: 3. CDR3 length: 15 amino acids. For the CDR3, the DNA is TGTGCCAGCAGCTTAGCGGGACAGGGTGGTTCACCCCTCCACTTT. Translation gives CASSLAGQGGSPLHF.

CDR3 in DNA: TGTGCCAGCAGTTCAACAGGGTTGAAGGCTTTCTTT. The encoded protein is CASSSTGLKAFF. The J gene is TRBJ1-1, the V gene TRBV28; D is possibly TRBD1 (6 bases). V was trimmed by 4 bases and J by 11 bases, leaving 14 bases between them. The CDR3 is 12 residues long. Germline V gives CDR1 MDHEN, CDR2 SYDVKM.